This is a list of T cell receptor beta chains from one sample in a study of blood T cell repertoires in COVID-19. Assay: immunoSEQ multiplex PCR; the TCRdb copy retains only in-frame clones and omits some. Altogether around 270,000 clones are present, under 85% being singletons, with the ten largest covering roughly 0.87%. What was sequenced was peripheral blood. These receptors all come from a human donor with COVID-19, enrolled during active disease. The donor label of this sample is uncertain. CDR3s include the opening cysteine and the closing phenylalanine or tryptophan. A D gene is named only where the DNA matches it firmly. Size tells how often a clone was seen (once, few, many) or the class of an expanded clone, and some rows leave it out.

j_call: TRBJ2-5; clone_size: -; d_call: TRBD2; v_call: TRBV5-1; cdr3_aa: CASRTEGLAGGETQYF; cdr3_nt: TGCGCCAGCAGGACCGAAGGACTAGCGGGAGGAGAGACCCAGTACTTC
j_call: TRBJ1-2; clone_size: -; d_call: -; v_call: TRBV5-6; cdr3_aa: CASSLTVSGYTF; cdr3_nt: TGTGCCAGCAGCTTGACAGTTTCGGGCTACACCTTC
j_call: TRBJ2-7; clone_size: -; d_call: TRBD1; v_call: TRBV6-5; cdr3_aa: CASRPGTDYEQYF; cdr3_nt: TGTGCCAGCAGACCCGGGACAGACTACGAGCAGTACTTC
j_call: TRBJ2-4; clone_size: -; d_call: -; v_call: TRBV28; cdr3_aa: CASSLGWSVGLAKNIQYF; cdr3_nt: TGTGCCAGCAGTTTAGGGTGGAGCGTTGGGTTAGCCAAAAACATTCAGTACTTC
j_call: TRBJ2-2; clone_size: few; d_call: TRBD1; v_call: TRBV7-3; cdr3_aa: CASSLQLGTVNTGELFF; cdr3_nt: TGTGCCAGCAGCTTACAACTGGGGACAGTGAACACCGGGGAGCTGTTTTTT
j_call: TRBJ1-1; clone_size: -; d_call: -; v_call: TRBV11-3; cdr3_aa: CASSFSVVTEAFF; cdr3_nt: TGTGCCAGCAGCTTTTCGGTCGTCACTGAAGCTTTCTTT
j_call: TRBJ1-1; clone_size: -; d_call: TRBD1; v_call: TRBV30; cdr3_aa: CAWSSGTGVAFF; cdr3_nt: TGTGCCTGGAGTTCTGGGACAGGGGTAGCTTTCTTT
j_call: TRBJ2-2; clone_size: -; d_call: -; v_call: TRBV19; cdr3_aa: CASDRTSNTGELFF; cdr3_nt: TGTGCCAGCGACAGGACCTCGAACACCGGGGAGCTGTTTTTT
j_call: TRBJ2-2; clone_size: many; d_call: -; v_call: TRBV5-1; cdr3_aa: CASSGLADTGELFF; cdr3_nt: TGCGCCAGCAGCGGATTAGCGGACACCGGGGAGCTGTTTTTT
j_call: TRBJ1-2; clone_size: -; d_call: TRBD1; v_call: TRBV3-1/TRBV3-2; cdr3_aa: CASSQVRGRGLDGYTF; cdr3_nt: TGTGCCAGCAGCCAAGTTAGAGGCAGGGGGCTGGATGGCTACACCTTC
j_call: TRBJ2-3; clone_size: -; d_call: TRBD1; v_call: TRBV28; cdr3_aa: CASRGDRGGTDTQYF; cdr3_nt: TGTGCCAGCAGGGGGGACAGGGGCGGCACAGATACGCAGTATTTT
j_call: TRBJ1-2; clone_size: -; d_call: -; v_call: TRBV2; cdr3_aa: CASSNSYGYTF; cdr3_nt: TGTGCCAGCAGTAACAGCTATGGCTACACCTTC
j_call: TRBJ2-7; clone_size: -; d_call: TRBD1; v_call: TRBV7-2; cdr3_aa: CASSRGGAGDVRYEQYF; cdr3_nt: TGTGCCAGCAGTAGAGGGGGCGCTGGGGACGTCCGATACGAGCAGTACTTC
j_call: TRBJ1-2; clone_size: -; d_call: TRBD1; v_call: TRBV29-1; cdr3_aa: CSVEDLSGTGASWYGYTF; cdr3_nt: TGCAGCGTTGAAGATCTCTCCGGGACAGGGGCCTCATGGTATGGCTACACCTTC
j_call: TRBJ1-5; clone_size: once; d_call: -; v_call: TRBV19; cdr3_aa: CASSISGGGGPQHF; cdr3_nt: TGTGCCAGTAGTATTTCGGGCGGGGGAGGGCCCCAGCATTTT
j_call: TRBJ1-1; clone_size: once; d_call: TRBD1; v_call: TRBV2; cdr3_aa: CASMRDRGKRTEAFF; cdr3_nt: TGTGCCAGCATGCGGGACAGGGGAAAACGGACTGAAGCTTTCTTT
j_call: TRBJ2-7; clone_size: -; d_call: TRBD1; v_call: TRBV7-2; cdr3_aa: CASNRIRTGGYEQYF; cdr3_nt: TGTGCCAGCAACCGCATAAGGACAGGGGGGTACGAGCAGTACTTC
j_call: TRBJ2-3; clone_size: -; d_call: TRBD1; v_call: TRBV5-5; cdr3_aa: CASSPDGGRGRTDTQYF; cdr3_nt: TGTGCCAGCAGCCCAGACGGGGGCAGGGGGCGAACAGATACGCAGTATTTT
j_call: TRBJ1-2; clone_size: -; d_call: -; v_call: TRBV19; cdr3_aa: CASSIGTANYGYTF; cdr3_nt: TGTGCCAGTAGTATAGGGACAGCAAACTATGGCTACACCTTC
j_call: TRBJ2-7; clone_size: once; d_call: -; v_call: TRBV18; cdr3_aa: CASSPTGSGFHEQYF; cdr3_nt: TGTGCCAGCTCCCCAACAGGGTCGGGGTTCCACGAGCAGTACTTC
j_call: TRBJ2-1; clone_size: -; d_call: -; v_call: TRBV29-1; cdr3_aa: CSVDGQFF; cdr3_nt: TGCAGCGTTGACGGGCAGTTCTTC
j_call: TRBJ1-1; clone_size: -; d_call: TRBD1; v_call: TRBV6-2/TRBV6-3; cdr3_aa: CASSSDRGLHTEAFF; cdr3_nt: TGTGCCAGCAGTAGTGACAGGGGCCTCCACACTGAAGCTTTCTTT
j_call: TRBJ1-1; clone_size: -; d_call: TRBD1; v_call: TRBV28; cdr3_aa: CASSWTGEAEAFF; cdr3_nt: TGTGCCAGCAGTTGGACAGGGGAGGCTGAAGCTTTCTTT
j_call: TRBJ2-3; clone_size: -; d_call: TRBD2; v_call: TRBV25-1; cdr3_aa: CASSELAGGGTDTQYF; cdr3_nt: TGTGCCAGCAGTGAACTAGCGGGAGGAGGCACAGATACGCAGTATTTT
j_call: TRBJ1-4; clone_size: -; d_call: -; v_call: TRBV10-3; cdr3_aa: CAIRETSKEGNEKLFF; cdr3_nt: TGTGCCATCAGGGAGACATCCAAGGAGGGTAATGAAAAACTGTTTTTT
j_call: TRBJ2-1; clone_size: once; d_call: -; v_call: TRBV28; cdr3_aa: CASSSLAASSYNEQFF; cdr3_nt: TGTGCCAGCAGTTCCCTAGCAGCCAGCTCCTACAATGAGCAGTTCTTC